This is a list of T cell receptor beta chains from one sample in a study of cytomegalovirus exposure and HLA in healthy donors. Clones were sequenced by immunoSEQ multiplex PCR, and TCRdb holds only the in-frame ones, with some missing. The data hold over 110,000 clones, with 82% observed a single time. The source material was PBMCs. These receptors all come from a male donor in good health and CMV-seronegative. Both conserved end residues are part of each CDR3. The order of the fields is J gene, D gene, clone size, V gene, CDR3 protein, CDR3 DNA. A D gene is named only where the DNA matches it firmly. The listing skips clone size in some rows; elsewhere it reads once, few, many or a size class.

j_call: TRBJ2-1
d_call: TRBD2
clone_size: -
v_call: TRBV18
cdr3_aa: CASSPYPTSLVGNEQFF
cdr3_nt: TGTGCCAGCTCACCTTACCCGACTAGCCTCGTCGGGAATGAGCAGTTCTTC

j_call: TRBJ2-6
d_call: -
clone_size: -
v_call: TRBV7-9
cdr3_aa: CASSLEAWGPGSGANVLTF
cdr3_nt: TGTGCCAGCAGCTTAGAGGCTTGGGGGCCGGGCTCTGGGGCCAACGTCCTGACTTTC

j_call: TRBJ1-1
d_call: TRBD1
clone_size: once
v_call: TRBV29-1
cdr3_aa: CSVDQGAYTEAFF
cdr3_nt: TGCAGCGTCGACCAGGGGGCGTACACTGAAGCTTTCTTT

j_call: TRBJ2-1
d_call: -
clone_size: -
v_call: TRBV12-1
cdr3_aa: CASSEKLAGHYNEQFF
cdr3_nt: TGTGCCAGCAGCGAAAAACTAGCGGGCCACTACAATGAGCAGTTCTTC

j_call: TRBJ2-5
d_call: TRBD2
clone_size: -
v_call: TRBV5-6
cdr3_aa: CASSGLLAGPLLYQETQYF
cdr3_nt: TGTGCCAGCAGCGGCCTCCTAGCGGGACCCCTTCTGTACCAAGAGACCCAGTACTTC

j_call: TRBJ2-7
d_call: -
clone_size: -
v_call: TRBV13
cdr3_aa: CASSLGQQNYEQYF
cdr3_nt: TGTGCCAGCAGCTTAGGCCAACAGAACTACGAGCAGTACTTC

j_call: TRBJ2-1
d_call: -
clone_size: -
v_call: TRBV11-2
cdr3_aa: CASSLTGKGNEQFF
cdr3_nt: TGTGCCAGCAGCTTAACCGGGAAGGGCAATGAGCAGTTCTTC

j_call: TRBJ1-1
d_call: -
clone_size: -
v_call: TRBV2
cdr3_aa: CASNGGGRRDTEAFF
cdr3_nt: TGTGCCAGCAATGGGGGCGGAAGACGGGACACTGAAGCTTTCTTT

j_call: TRBJ2-1
d_call: TRBD1
clone_size: few
v_call: TRBV5-4
cdr3_aa: CASRRTGYNEQFF
cdr3_nt: TGTGCCAGCAGACGGACAGGGTACAATGAGCAGTTCTTC

j_call: TRBJ2-5
d_call: TRBD2
clone_size: -
v_call: TRBV7-9
cdr3_aa: CASSFGLAGKAAQYF
cdr3_nt: TGTGCCAGCAGCTTCGGGCTAGCGGGAAAGGCGGCCCAGTACTTC

j_call: TRBJ2-1
d_call: TRBD2
clone_size: -
v_call: TRBV5-1
cdr3_aa: CASSFLAGTRGGNEQFF
cdr3_nt: TGCGCCAGCAGCTTCTTGGCCGGGACTAGGGGCGGCAATGAGCAGTTCTTC

j_call: TRBJ2-3
d_call: TRBD1
clone_size: -
v_call: TRBV19
cdr3_aa: CASRGQARTDTQYF
cdr3_nt: TGTGCCAGTAGGGGACAGGCTCGGACAGATACGCAGTATTTT

j_call: TRBJ2-2
d_call: TRBD2
clone_size: -
v_call: TRBV18
cdr3_aa: CASSQITPSGKNTGELFF
cdr3_nt: TGTGCCAGCTCACAGATTACTCCTAGCGGAAAGAACACCGGGGAGCTGTTTTTT

j_call: TRBJ2-1
d_call: -
clone_size: -
v_call: TRBV4-3
cdr3_aa: CASSEARGGLEQFF
cdr3_nt: TGCGCCAGCAGCGAAGCCAGGGGCGGGCTTGAGCAGTTCTTC

j_call: TRBJ1-1
d_call: -
clone_size: -
v_call: TRBV27
cdr3_aa: CASSSQVGTEAFF
cdr3_nt: TGTGCCAGCAGTTCCCAGGTGGGCACTGAAGCTTTCTTT

j_call: TRBJ2-3
d_call: -
clone_size: -
v_call: TRBV5-4
cdr3_aa: CASSLSSRSTDTQYF
cdr3_nt: TGTGCCAGCAGCTTATCTAGTCGTAGCACAGATACGCAGTATTTT

j_call: TRBJ1-2
d_call: -
clone_size: -
v_call: TRBV30
cdr3_aa: CAWGPLNYGYTF
cdr3_nt: TGTGCCTGGGGGCCCCTTAACTATGGCTACACCTTC

j_call: TRBJ2-1
d_call: -
clone_size: once
v_call: TRBV7-9
cdr3_aa: CASSLALQGTYNEQFF
cdr3_nt: TGTGCCAGCAGCTTAGCGCTCCAGGGAACCTACAATGAGCAGTTCTTC

j_call: TRBJ2-1
d_call: TRBD2
clone_size: -
v_call: TRBV11-2
cdr3_aa: CASSVPSGRWNEQFF
cdr3_nt: TGTGCCAGCAGCGTACCTAGCGGGAGATGGAATGAGCAGTTCTTC

j_call: TRBJ1-5
d_call: -
clone_size: -
v_call: TRBV19
cdr3_aa: CASSDTGETQPQHF
cdr3_nt: TGTGCCAGTAGTGACACGGGGGAGACCCAGCCCCAGCATTTT

j_call: TRBJ2-1
d_call: -
clone_size: -
v_call: TRBV6-1
cdr3_aa: CASNEMSSHAPVQFF
cdr3_nt: TGTGCCAGCAATGAAATGTCAAGTCACGCCCCGGTTCAGTTCTTC

j_call: TRBJ2-1
d_call: TRBD1
clone_size: -
v_call: TRBV4-2
cdr3_aa: CASSQGQGAGNEQFF
cdr3_nt: TGTGCCAGCAGCCAAGGCCAGGGGGCGGGGAATGAGCAGTTCTTC

j_call: TRBJ1-2
d_call: -
clone_size: -
v_call: TRBV28
cdr3_aa: CASNTQGGFGYTF
cdr3_nt: TGTGCCAGCAATACTCAGGGCGGATTTGGCTACACCTTC

j_call: TRBJ1-2
d_call: -
clone_size: -
v_call: TRBV7-8
cdr3_aa: CASSLTGTTYVYTF
cdr3_nt: TGTGCCAGCAGCTTAACGGGGACTACATACGTATACACCTTC

j_call: TRBJ2-1
d_call: -
clone_size: once
v_call: TRBV2
cdr3_aa: CASSGGDHNEQFF
cdr3_nt: TGTGCCAGCAGTGGGGGGGACCACAATGAGCAGTTCTTC

j_call: TRBJ1-5
d_call: -
clone_size: -
v_call: TRBV30
cdr3_aa: CAWQGSGNQPQHF
cdr3_nt: TGTGCCTGGCAGGGGTCGGGCAATCAGCCCCAGCATTTT

j_call: TRBJ1-5
d_call: -
clone_size: -
v_call: TRBV12-1
cdr3_aa: CEPPRELWLDQPQHF
cdr3_nt: TGTGAGCCGCCCCGGGAGCTCTGGTTAGACCAGCCCCAGCATTTT

j_call: TRBJ1-2
d_call: -
clone_size: once
v_call: TRBV7-9
cdr3_aa: CASSSSGTPFYGYTF
cdr3_nt: TGTGCCAGCAGCTCCTCCGGGACACCTTTCTATGGCTACACCTTC

j_call: TRBJ2-5
d_call: -
clone_size: once
v_call: TRBV30
cdr3_aa: CAWSQPGLSRGETQYF
cdr3_nt: TGTGCCTGGAGCCAACCGGGACTTTCGAGGGGAGAGACCCAGTACTTC

j_call: TRBJ2-1
d_call: TRBD1
clone_size: -
v_call: TRBV18
cdr3_aa: CASSPGQGGYNEQFF
cdr3_nt: TGTGCCAGCTCACCTGGACAGGGAGGTTACAATGAGCAGTTCTTC

j_call: TRBJ2-4
d_call: -
clone_size: -
v_call: TRBV5-1
cdr3_aa: CASSLTRGGGAKNIQYF
cdr3_nt: TGCGCCAGCAGCTTGACCAGGGGAGGGGGGGCCAAAAACATTCAGTACTTC

j_call: TRBJ2-3
d_call: -
clone_size: -
v_call: TRBV7-9
cdr3_aa: CASTLGLSQYTDTQYF
cdr3_nt: TGTGCCAGCACCCTAGGACTATCCCAGTACACAGATACGCAGTATTTT

j_call: TRBJ2-5
d_call: -
clone_size: -
v_call: TRBV6-5
cdr3_aa: CASSYLAGTGTQYF
cdr3_nt: TGTGCCAGCAGTTACCTGGCCGGTACGGGGACCCAGTACTTC

j_call: TRBJ2-7
d_call: -
clone_size: few
v_call: TRBV6-5
cdr3_aa: CASQSWLSSYEQYF
cdr3_nt: TGTGCCAGCCAATCGTGGCTCAGCTCCTACGAGCAGTACTTC

j_call: TRBJ2-3
d_call: -
clone_size: -
v_call: TRBV19
cdr3_aa: CASSMGGIAGDTQYF
cdr3_nt: TGTGCCAGTAGTATGGGCGGGATTGCCGGGGATACGCAGTATTTT

j_call: TRBJ2-1
d_call: -
clone_size: -
v_call: TRBV11-2
cdr3_aa: CASSFEGRPYNEQFF
cdr3_nt: TGTGCCAGCAGCTTCGAAGGGAGACCCTACAATGAGCAGTTCTTC

j_call: TRBJ2-3
d_call: -
clone_size: -
v_call: TRBV1
cdr3_aa: CTSRPPLAESQTDTQYF
cdr3_nt: TGCACCAGCAGACCTCCACTAGCGGAGTCCCAGACAGATACGCAGTATTTT

j_call: TRBJ2-4
d_call: -
clone_size: -
v_call: TRBV7-6
cdr3_aa: CASSPREGNIQYF
cdr3_nt: TGTGCCAGCAGCCCCAGGGAAGGGAACATTCAGTACTTC

j_call: TRBJ1-5
d_call: -
clone_size: -
v_call: TRBV19
cdr3_aa: CASSIVGQSNQPQHF
cdr3_nt: TGTGCCAGTAGTATAGTAGGACAGAGCAATCAGCCCCAGCATTTT

j_call: TRBJ2-7
d_call: -
clone_size: -
v_call: TRBV4-1
cdr3_aa: CASSQEFRDSYEQYF
cdr3_nt: TGCGCCAGCAGCCAAGAGTTCCGCGACTCCTACGAGCAGTACTTC

j_call: TRBJ2-7
d_call: -
clone_size: -
v_call: TRBV5-4
cdr3_aa: CASSRTATSYEQYF
cdr3_nt: TGTGCCAGCAGCCGGACAGCCACCTCCTACGAGCAGTACTTC

j_call: TRBJ1-2
d_call: -
clone_size: few
v_call: TRBV13
cdr3_aa: CASSLGYPPSYGYTF
cdr3_nt: TGTGCCAGCAGCTTAGGGTATCCCCCCTCCTATGGCTACACCTTC

j_call: TRBJ2-1
d_call: TRBD2
clone_size: -
v_call: TRBV27
cdr3_aa: CASSLSSGSYNEQFF
cdr3_nt: TGTGCCAGCAGTTTATCTAGCGGGAGCTACAATGAGCAGTTCTTC

j_call: TRBJ1-2
d_call: TRBD1
clone_size: -
v_call: TRBV9
cdr3_aa: CASNFQGEGGYTF
cdr3_nt: TGTGCCAGCAACTTTCAGGGGGAAGGTGGCTACACCTTC